Below, one TCR beta chain is given with its context. Its antigen is undetermined. The sample comes from a study of CD8 T cells in Susac syndrome. Overall study: The Susac syndrome patients that were sequenced included more than 5 with active disease and roughly eight in remission. Patients with Susac syndrome were therapy-naive, on corticosteroids, or on intravenous immunoglobulin alone at the time that blood was drawn. Whole-study results and caveats: In total CD8+ repertoires, about 16 Susac-specific public clones were found, and in CD8+ TEMRA repertoires, about five were found.

Random hexamers were used to reverse transcribe the RNA input (about 0.5 to 1 ug). With immunoSEQ multiplex PCR, TCR beta CDR3 was amplified across 54 Vbeta and 13 Jbeta. One entry per CDR3 protein, called by TCRdb with MiXCR from the immunoSEQ multiplex PCR reads. The sample has about 130,000 distinct CDR3 sequences, roughly 94% seen once; the top ten hold about 0.18%. The germline V gene has CDR1 SGDLS and CDR2 YYNGEE. The CDR3 has 19 amino acids. V trimming: 1 base; J trimming: 3 bases; junction bases outside the gene matches: 7. This chain uses TRBV9 with TRBJ2-1, with 16 nucleotides matching TRBD2. Sequenced input: CD8+ T cells from PBMCs. This sequence was found in a human donor with Susac syndrome. CDR3 DNA sequence: TGTGCCAGCAGCGTAAAGGGACTAGCGGGAGGGCCGCTCTACAATGAGCAGTTCTTC. Its protein is CASSVKGLAGGPLYNEQFF.